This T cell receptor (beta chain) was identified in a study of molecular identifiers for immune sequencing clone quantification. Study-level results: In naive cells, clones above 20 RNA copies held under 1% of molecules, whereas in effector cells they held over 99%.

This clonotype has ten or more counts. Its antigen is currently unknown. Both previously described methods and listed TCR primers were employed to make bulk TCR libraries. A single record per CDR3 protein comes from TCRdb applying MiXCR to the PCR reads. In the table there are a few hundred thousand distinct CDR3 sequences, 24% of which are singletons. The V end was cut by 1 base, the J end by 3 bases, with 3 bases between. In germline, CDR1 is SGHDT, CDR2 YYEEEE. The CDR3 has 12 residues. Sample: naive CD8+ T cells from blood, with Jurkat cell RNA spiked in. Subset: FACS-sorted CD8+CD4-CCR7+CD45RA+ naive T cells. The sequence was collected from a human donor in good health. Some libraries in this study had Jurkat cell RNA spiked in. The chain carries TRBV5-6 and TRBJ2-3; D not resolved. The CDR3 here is CASSLWTDTQYF. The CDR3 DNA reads TGTGCCAGCAGCTTGTGGACAGATACGCAGTATTTT.